These 23 T cell receptor beta chains share one sample of origin, sequenced in a study of CD8 T cells in Susac syndrome. Random hexamers were used to reverse transcribe the RNA input (roughly 0.5 to 1 ug). TCRdb re-called the immunoSEQ multiplex PCR reads with MiXCR, one entry per CDR3 protein. The sample consists of more than 100,000 distinct CDR3 sequences, roughly 80% of them appearing once. The specimen was CD8+ T cells from PBMCs. All receptors come from a human donor with multiple sclerosis.

The gene calls are TRBV4-1 and TRBJ2-2, with 7 bases aligning to TRBD2. The CDR3 is made up of 15 amino acids. The V gene end was trimmed by 1 base and the J gene end by 4 bases; junction bases not matched to a gene: 3. The germline V gene encodes CDR1 MGHRA and CDR2 YSYEKL. The CDR3 spells CASSQVRLATGELFF. The CDR3, as DNA: TGCGCCAGCAGCCAAGTTCGACTAGCCACCGGGGAGCTGTTTTTT.

The chain employs TRBV6-5 and TRBJ2-7; D might be TRBD2 (5 bases). This CDR3 is built from 12 residues. CDR1 MNHEY and CDR2 SVGAGI come from the germline V gene. Between the trimmed V and J ends, which lost 0 bases and 7 bases, there was a span of 7 bases. The CDR3 reads CASSYSPGEQYF. In nucleotides, the CDR3 is TGTGCCAGCAGTTACTCGCCGGGAGAGCAGTACTTC.

This chain links TRBV7-8 with TRBJ2-3, with TRBD2 matching over 15 bases. CDR3 size: 20 residues. After removal of 5 bases from V and 2 bases from J, the junction contained 14 bases not matched to a gene. Looked up from germline, CDR1 is SGHVS and CDR2 is FQNEAQ. CDR3 coding DNA: TGTGCCAGCAGCATGCCCCAAAGGACTAGCGGGAGGGATTCCACAGATACGCAGTATTTT. It yields the protein CASSMPQRTSGRDSTDTQYF.

The chain combines TRBV10-3 with TRBJ2-2, with 13 bases matching TRBD2. The CDR3 length is 18 residues. With V trimmed by 2 bases and J by 5 bases, 8 bases remained unmatched. Germline values: CDR1 ENHRY, CDR2 SYGVKD. The CDR3 region has the DNA TGTGCCATCAGTGAGCCTCCTGGGACTAGCGGGGATACCGGGGAGCTGTTTTTT. Encoded protein: CAISEPPGTSGDTGELFF.

Here the CDR3 reads CASSMKEYNQPQHF. The CDR3 nucleotides are TGTGCCAGTAGTATGAAGGAATACAATCAGCCCCAGCATTTT. The gene calls are TRBV19 and TRBJ1-5; no clear D. Germline V gives CDR1 LNHDA, CDR2 SQIVND (reference sequence). Trimming left V 3 bases short and J 3 bases short, with 9 bases between. CDR3 length equals 14 residues.

V usage is TRBV29-1 and J usage is TRBJ2-7; D might be TRBD1 or TRBD2, each matching 5 bases. V lost 6 bases, J lost 3 bases, and 15 bases lay in between. Germline V CDR1 and CDR2: SQVTM, ANQGSEA. The CDR3 contains 13 residues. The CDR3 DNA reads as TGCAGCGTAAAGACGTGGGACGTCTACGAGCAGTACTTC. This encodes CSVKTWDVYEQYF.

The V and J genes are TRBV20-1 and TRBJ1-1; possible D gene TRBD1, 5 bases. Germline CDR1 reads DFQATT; CDR2 reads SNEGSKA (reference sequence). Trimming left V 4 bases short and J 2 bases short, with 11 bases between. The CDR3 has 13 amino acids. The CDR3 bases are TGCAGTGCTAAGGGGCACGAAAACACTGAAGCTTTCTTT. Its translation: CSAKGHENTEAFF.

The J gene is TRBJ1-5, the V gene TRBV28; no clear D. Trimming shortened V by 7 bases and J by 2 bases, and 18 bases separated the two germline ends. Germline CDR1 and CDR2: MDHEN and SYDVKM. CDR3 length: 16 amino acids. The CDR3 region has the DNA TGTGCCAGCACCCCCTTTTTGAGCAAGGGCAATCAGCCCCAGCATTTT. Its protein is CASTPFLSKGNQPQHF.

The chain couples TRBV6-1 to TRBJ2-5, with unresolved D. The CDR3 is 14 amino acids. V lost 1 base, J lost 3 bases, and 9 bases lay in between. CDR1 and CDR2 from the germline V gene are MNHNS and SASEGT. The CDR3 spells CASSEGLTEETQYF. DNA of the CDR3: TGTGCCAGCAGTGAAGGTTTGACCGAAGAGACCCAGTACTTC.

This rearrangement joins TRBV30 to TRBJ2-7; no definite D call. Germline CDR1 GTSNPN, CDR2 SVGIG (reference sequence). Trimming shortened V by 2 bases and J by 1 base, and 9 bases separated the two germline ends. The CDR3 has 13 amino acids. Here the CDR3 DNA reads TGTGCCTGGAGTTTTGGTCCTTCCTACGAGCAGTACGTC. Translation: CAWSFGPSYEQYV.

Concerning this clonotype itself: At one end, the junction sequence differs from germline, possibly due to a read error. The chain has TRBV29-1 and TRBJ2-7; D uncertain. From germline, CDR1 is SQVTM and CDR2 ANQGSEA. The CDR3 consists of 10 residues. The CDR3 spells CSVEDYEQYF. The CDR3 coding sequence is TGCAGCGTAGAAGATTACGAGCAGTACTTC.

The sample holds a few counts of this clonotype. This chain joins TRBV6-1 and TRBJ2-7, with D perhaps given as TRBD1 or TRBD2 (5 bases each). CDR1 is MNHNS, CDR2 SASEGT, per germline. There are 14 residues in the CDR3. V lost 8 bases and J lost 1, with 15 bases in between. Here the CDR3 DNA reads TGTGCCAGCGCCGGGACGGACCAATCCTACGAGCAGTACGTC. Protein sequence: CASAGTDQSYEQYV.

V and J are TRBV29-1 and TRBJ2-5, with D perhaps TRBD2 (5 bases). V lost 1 base and J lost 5, with 11 bases in between. Per the germline V gene, CDR1 is SQVTM and CDR2 is ANQGSEA. The CDR3 has 13 residues. The CDR3 DNA follows: TGCAGCGTTGAAGGAGGGTTGGGGGAGACCCAGTACTTC. Its translation is CSVEGGLGETQYF.

V usage is TRBV6-5 and J usage is TRBJ2-7; TRBD2 agrees at 7 bases. V lost 2 bases and J lost 0; bases outside the gene matches: 4. From germline, CDR1 is MNHEY and CDR2 SVGAGI. This CDR3 is built from 15 residues. As DNA, the CDR3 is TGTGCCAGCAGTTACGATGCGGGGGACTCCTACGAGCAGTACTTC. The encoded protein is CASSYDAGDSYEQYF.

This clonotype appeared once. V gene TRBV4-1 combines with J gene TRBJ2-7; unclear D gene. V lost 1 base, J lost 4 bases, and 8 bases lay in between. The V gene's germline CDR1 is MGHRA and CDR2 YSYEKL. This CDR3 comprises 13 residues. CDR3 sequence reads: CASSQGPSYEQYV. The CDR3 nucleotides are TGCGCCAGCAGCCAAGGACCTTCGTACGAGCAGTACGTC.

This CDR3 reads CASSLGPTGTVYGYTF. CDR3 coding DNA: TGTGCCAGCAGTTTAGGACCCACAGGGACTGTCTATGGCTACACCTTC. This chain connects TRBV12-3 or TRBV12-4 to TRBJ1-2; tentatively, D is TRBD1 (6 bases). The CDR3 has 16 amino acids. Trimming took 1 base from V and 4 from J, leaving 16 bases between them.

CDR3 sequence (DNA): TGTGCCAGCAGCACCCCGGGGGGGAATGAAAAACTGTTTTTT. Translation gives CASSTPGGNEKLFF. J is TRBJ1-4 and V is TRBV7-9; a possible D gene is TRBD1 (5 bases). Per germline, CDR1 SEHNR and CDR2 FQNEAQ (reference sequence). The CDR3 covers 14 residues. Trimming pared 5 bases from V and 5 bases from J, leaving 12 bases between.

The chain has TRBV12-3 or TRBV12-4 and TRBJ1-1; D perhaps matches TRBD1 (6 bases). This CDR3 has 14 amino acids. V lost 2 bases, J lost 7 bases, and 14 bases lay in between. As DNA, the CDR3 is TGTGCCAGCAGTTTAATACAGGGTGAAGTTGAAGCTTTCTTT. Translated, it gives CASSLIQGEVEAFF.

J is TRBJ1-1 and V is TRBV28; unclear D gene. V lost 3 bases and J lost 3, with 8 bases in between. The germline V gene has CDR1 MDHEN and CDR2 SYDVKM. The CDR3 consists of 13 residues. CDR3 loop: CASSFEGYTEAFF. The CDR3 nucleotides are TGTGCCAGCAGTTTTGAAGGTTACACTGAAGCTTTCTTT.

The gene calls are TRBV13 and TRBJ2-1, with 7 bases matching TRBD2. This CDR3 region has 17 residues. Germline CDR1 reads PRHDT; CDR2 reads FYEKMQ (reference sequence). Losses at the gene ends were 4 bases for V and 3 bases for J; bases not matched to a gene: 12. The CDR3 loop reads CASSSRSGIEGYNEQFF. CDR3 DNA sequence: TGTGCCAGCAGCTCCAGGAGCGGGATCGAAGGCTACAATGAGCAGTTCTTC.

The chain carries TRBV19 and TRBJ2-1; TRBD2 matches at 7 bases. The ends lost 0 bases at V and 2 bases at J; junction bases unmatched: 1. This CDR3 has 15 residues. In germline, CDR1 is LNHDA, CDR2 SQIVND (reference sequence). The CDR3 coding sequence is TGTGCCAGTAGTATAGATCGGGGGGCCTACAATGAGCAGTTCTTC. Translation gives CASSIDRGAYNEQFF.

V gene TRBV30 combines with J gene TRBJ1-1, with D tentatively TRBD1 (5 bases). V was cut by 0 bases and J by 4 bases, with 18 bases left in between. This CDR3 contains 16 residues. Germline lookup yields CDR1 GTSNPN and CDR2 SVGIG (reference sequence). The DNA for the CDR3 is TGTGCCTGGAGTGTACTCAGCCCGGGGCAGGTCACTGAAGCTTTCTTT. It is translated as CAWSVLSPGQVTEAFF.

The V call is TRBV4-1, the J call TRBJ2-7; TRBD2 might be the D (6 bases). Trimming stripped 1 base from V and 2 bases from J, with 15 bases between. The CDR3 runs 16 residues. Germline CDR1 MGHRA, CDR2 YSYEKL. The CDR3 DNA follows: TGCGCCAGCAGCCAAGTTAGAGACGGGGGAACCTACGAGCAGTACTTC. Its protein is CASSQVRDGGTYEQYF.